This entry lists 22 T cell receptor beta chains sequenced from one sample in a study of neurological immune-mediated disorders. TCRdb re-called the 5' RACE reads with MiXCR, one entry per CDR3 protein. This repertoire shows around 16,000 distinct CDR3 sequences, 20% to 25% found once; its top ten account for 23%. The sequenced sample was PBMCs. Receptors originate from a man aged 45-65 years in good health.

This clonotype was seen at least ten times. The chain joins TRBV28 to TRBJ1-3, with 8 bases that match TRBD1. Germline V gene lookup returns CDR1 MDHEN and CDR2 SYDVKM. J gave up 0 bases and V 1 base, and 5 bases lay outside the gene matches. The length of the CDR3 is 17 residues. CDR3 bases: TGTGCCAGCAGTTTATTTGCCAGGGGGCCCTCTGGAAACACCATATATTTT. It is translated as CASSLFARGPSGNTIYF.

The rearrangement joins TRBV29-1 to TRBJ2-5; D is ambiguous. The length of the CDR3 is 13 residues. Trimming took 7 bases from V and 4 from J, leaving 16 bases between them. The germline CDR1 and CDR2 sequences are SQVTM and ANQGSEA. CDR3 region: CSATRTARETQYF. CDR3 DNA sequence: TGCAGCGCGACACGTACGGCTCGAGAGACCCAGTACTTC. Based on the CDR3 plus reference TRBV29-1 and TRBJ2-5, the full variable domain is SAVISQKPSRDICQRGTSLTIQCQVDSQVTMMFWYRQQPGQSLTLIATANQGSEATYESGFVIDKFPISRPNLTFSTLTVSNMSPEDSSIYLCSATRTARETQYFGPGTRLLVL.

This chain uses TRBV3-1 with TRBJ2-2, with D tentatively TRBD1 (6 bases). V lost 5 bases, J lost 7 bases, and 14 bases lay in between. The CDR3 is 14 residues long. Germline-derived CDR1 and CDR2 are LGHDT and YNNKEL (reference sequence). CDR3 amino acids: CASSAGLRGGELFF. In DNA form, the CDR3 reads TGTGCCAGCAGCGCCGGCCTCAGGGGCGGGGAGCTGTTTTTT.

This clonotype came up a few times. CDR3 nucleotide sequence: TGTGCCAGCAGTTTAAATGGGGTCGTCATTGGTGAGCAGTTCTTC. Protein product: CASSLNGVVIGEQFF. The genes are TRBV27 and TRBJ2-1; D is unclear. This CDR3 is 15 amino acids long. Germline CDR1 reads MNHEY; CDR2 reads SMNVEV (reference sequence). Trimming shortened V by 2 bases and J by 9 bases, and 17 bases separated the two germline ends.

This clonotype has at least ten counts. The J gene is TRBJ2-5, the V gene TRBV6-5; maybe TRBD1 (5 bases). CDR1 MNHEY and CDR2 SVGAGI come from the germline V gene. Trimming pared 6 bases from V and 7 bases from J, leaving 21 bases between. This CDR3 contains 15 residues. The CDR3 loop reads CASSPRQPDVGTQYF. The CDR3 coding sequence is TGTGCCAGCAGCCCCCGACAGCCAGATGTAGGGACCCAGTACTTC.

This clonotype has a count of ten or more. The chain joins TRBV10-2 to TRBJ2-2; 12 positions match TRBD2. Germline V gene sequence: CDR1 WSHSY, CDR2 SAAADI. The CDR3 contains 19 residues. The J segment lost 2 bases and the V segment lost 1 base, leaving 8 bases of the junction unmatched. DNA of the CDR3: TGCGCCAGCAGTGAGTTAAGCGGACTAGCGGGAACCAACACCGGGGAGCTGTTTTTT. Translation gives CASSELSGLAGTNTGELFF.

The V and J genes are TRBV10-3 and TRBJ2-5, with 8 bases lining up with TRBD2. The CDR3 has 15 residues. Unmatched junction bases numbered 4, after V lost 3 bases and J lost 1 base. Germline CDR1 ENHRY, CDR2 SYGVKD. DNA for the CDR3: TGTGCCATCAGTGACACTAGCGGAGCCCAAGAGACCCAGTACTTC. Its translation is CAISDTSGAQETQYF.

This clonotype was recorded at least ten times. The gene calls are TRBV7-2 and TRBJ2-5; D is uncertain. The CDR3 is 15 amino acids. V lost 4 bases and J 1 base, leaving 13 bases between the germline ends. CDR1 and CDR2 from the germline V gene are SGHTA and FQGNSA. CDR3 bases: TGTGCCAGCAGCTCTCAAACTATGCGCCAAGAGACCCAGTACTTC. Translating it yields CASSSQTMRQETQYF.

A remark on this clonotype: It is unclear where the CDR3 begins or ends on the DNA, so no DNA is shown, and the CDR3 is as TCRdb lists it. The rearrangement links TRBV13 to TRBJ2-7; the D segment call TRBD1 is taken from the table without a DNA check. Germline-derived CDR1 and CDR2 are PRHDT and FYEKMQ (reference sequence). The CDR3 is 20 residues long, counting both termini. The CDR3 sequence is CASSIYLCSVVRAGNYEQYF.

In its sample, this clonotype was seen many times. The chain is built from TRBV5-6 and TRBJ1-5; maybe TRBD1 (5 bases). This CDR3 region has 14 residues. The V gene lost 5 bases and the J gene lost 3 bases, with 12 bases spanning the gap. The germline CDR1 and CDR2 sequences are SGHDT and YYEEEE. The CDR3 loop is CASRKRTSNQPQHF. DNA for the CDR3: TGTGCCAGCAGAAAAAGGACATCCAATCAGCCCCAGCATTTT.

This clonotype was detected only a few times. This chain connects TRBV19 to TRBJ2-2; no firm D call. Germline CDR1 is LNHDA and CDR2 is SQIVND (reference sequence). V was pared by 7 bases and J by 4 bases, with 10 bases between. The CDR3 consists of 13 residues. The CDR3 DNA follows: TGTGCCAGTACCAGCTCCACCACCGGGGAGCTGTTTTTT. Protein product: CASTSSTTGELFF.

This clonotype was seen repeatedly, ten times or more. The chain has TRBV20-1 and TRBJ2-7; TRBD2 matches at 11 bases. J gave up 6 bases and V 0 bases, and 7 bases lay outside the gene matches. In germline, CDR1 is DFQATT, CDR2 SNEGSKA (reference sequence). The CDR3 totals 15 residues. CDR3: CSARDPSGRIGEQYF. In nucleotides, the CDR3 is TGCAGTGCTAGAGATCCTAGCGGGAGGATCGGCGAGCAGTACTTC.

The chain employs TRBV20-1 and TRBJ2-4, with D maybe TRBD1 (5 bases). The V gene lost 8 bases and the J gene lost 3 bases, with 17 bases spanning the gap. The CDR3 spans 14 residues. Germline V gene sequence: CDR1 DFQATT, CDR2 SNEGSKA (reference sequence). The CDR3 coding sequence is TGCAGTCCTTGCGGCAGGGATGGCAAAAACATTCAGTACTTC. This codes for CSPCGRDGKNIQYF.

This clonotype was counted at least ten times. This chain uses TRBV5-1 with TRBJ2-3, with D perhaps TRBD2 (6 bases). Germline CDR1 and CDR2: SGHRS and YFSETQ. This CDR3 spans 15 amino acids. V lost 0 bases, J lost 9 bases, and 17 bases lay in between. CDR3 DNA: TGCGCCAGCAGCTTGGGGCCCTTGACTAGTCCGACGCAGTATTTT. Translating gives CASSLGPLTSPTQYF.

In its sample, this clonotype was seen once. The V call is TRBV5-1, the J call TRBJ2-5; 7 bases are shared with TRBD1. Unmatched junction bases numbered 7, after V lost 0 bases and J lost 5 bases. Germline lookup yields CDR1 SGHRS and CDR2 YFSETQ. CDR3 size: 15 residues. CDR3 DNA sequence: TGCGCCAGCAGCTTGGGACAGGGTATTGGGGAGACCCAGTACTTC. Protein sequence: CASSLGQGIGETQYF. Filled out from reference TRBV5-1 and TRBJ2-5, the complete variable domain reads KAGVTQTPRYLIKTRGQQVTLSCSPISGHRSVSWYQQTPGQGLQFLFEYFSETQRNKGNFPGRFSGRQFSNSRSEMNVSTLELGDSALYLCASSLGQGIGETQYFGPGTRLLVL.

This clonotype is medium-sized (0.01 to 0.1%) by share. The chain combines TRBV20-1 with TRBJ2-1; D is ambiguous. CDR1 is DFQATT and CDR2 is SNEGSKA in the germline V gene (reference sequence). The CDR3 consists of 16 residues. Trimming pared 0 bases from V and 0 bases from J, leaving 12 bases between. CDR3 bases: TGCAGTGCTAGAGATTCCCGACTTAGCTCCTACAATGAGCAGTTCTTC. It encodes CSARDSRLSSYNEQFF.

The table lists this clonotype with many counts. This chain links TRBV29-1 with TRBJ2-7, with 11 positions matching TRBD1. The V and J ends lost 7 bases and 3 bases, in that order; junction bases with no gene match: 8. Germline CDR1 reads SQVTM; CDR2 reads ANQGSEA. This CDR3 is 14 amino acids long. CDR3 sequence reads: CSAIPGTGGYEQYF. DNA for the CDR3: TGCAGCGCTATCCCCGGGACAGGGGGCTACGAGCAGTACTTC.

The chain uses TRBV4-1 and TRBJ2-5; D perhaps matches TRBD1 (5 bases). V lost 1 base and J lost 3, with 9 bases in between. The CDR3 sequence is 14 residues long. From germline, CDR1 is MGHRA and CDR2 YSYEKL. DNA of the CDR3: TGCGCCAGCAGCCAAGGGACAAAGAAAGAGACCCAGTACTTC. Translated, it gives CASSQGTKKETQYF.

Relative to its sample, this clonotype is medium-sized. The V call is TRBV7-2, the J call TRBJ2-2; unclear D gene. V lost 1 base and J lost 2, with 5 bases in between. The CDR3 is made up of 14 amino acids. CDR1 is SGHTA and CDR2 is FQGNSA in the germline V gene. In DNA, the CDR3 is TGTGCCAGCAGCTTAGTGGTAAACACCGGGGAGCTGTTTTTT. Protein: CASSLVVNTGELFF.

This clonotype was picked up many times. The chain couples TRBV20-1 to TRBJ2-5, with 8 nucleotides matching TRBD1. Germline values: CDR1 DFQATT, CDR2 SNEGSKA (reference sequence). With 3 bases clipped from V and 2 bases from J, the junction kept 8 bases outside the gene matches. This CDR3 spans 15 amino acids. In nucleotides, the CDR3 is TGCAGTGCTAGCGGAGCGCACAGGGGGCAAGAGACCCAGTACTTC. Translation: CSASGAHRGQETQYF.

The genes are TRBV7-8 and TRBJ1-2; the D is unclear. Germline values: CDR1 SGHVS, CDR2 FQNEAQ. The CDR3 runs to 12 residues. Trimming took 9 bases from V and 2 from J, leaving 10 bases between them. CDR3 nucleotides: TGTGCCAGTATTCGCCGGAACTATGGCTACACCTTC. Translation gives CASIRRNYGYTF.

This rearrangement joins TRBV12-3 or TRBV12-4 to TRBJ1-1, with D tentatively TRBD1 (6 bases). V was clipped by 3 bases and J by 3 bases, with 17 bases between them. CDR3 length equals 16 residues. In nucleotides, the CDR3 is TGTGCCAGCAGTTTCCCCGCTCGGGGGCCGGACACTGAAGCTTTCTTT. The encoded protein is CASSFPARGPDTEAFF.